These 7 T cell receptor beta chains were sequenced from one sample in a study of blood T cells in healthy people across ages. Combining a sample-barcoded 5' primer with a J-beta primer mix, a second PCR ran for roughly 6 to 12 cycles. One entry per CDR3 protein results from TCRdb running MiXCR on the 5' RACE reads. The table records fewer than 700,000 distinct CDR3 sequences, around two fifths of them present only once. Sequenced: blood. Source of these receptors: an older man in good health.

The sample holds many counts of this clonotype. This chain joins TRBV7-2 and TRBJ2-7; 7 bases are a match to TRBD2. Losses at the gene ends were 5 bases for V and 0 bases for J; bases not matched to a gene: 4. Per germline, CDR1 SGHTA and CDR2 FQGNSA. The CDR3 is 14 amino acids. The CDR3 is CASSRGGGSYEQYF. CDR3 nucleotides: TGTGCCAGCAGCCGCGGGGGAGGCTCCTACGAGCAGTACTTC.

This clonotype was detected a few times. This chain joins TRBV28 and TRBJ2-5, with 7 bases lining up with TRBD1. Germline V gene lookup returns CDR1 MDHEN and CDR2 SYDVKM. With V trimmed by 1 base and J by 5 bases, 10 bases remained unmatched. CDR3 length: 16 amino acids. The CDR3: CASSLSAAGGRETQYF. In DNA, the CDR3 is TGTGCCAGCAGTTTATCCGCGGCAGGGGGTAGGGAGACCCAGTACTTC.

This clonotype was picked up a small number of times. The J gene is TRBJ2-3, the V gene TRBV15, with TRBD2 matching over 7 bases. V trimming: 0 bases; J trimming: 7 bases; junction bases outside the gene matches: 7. Germline CDR1 is LNHNV and CDR2 is YYDKDF (reference sequence). This CDR3 has 15 residues. For the CDR3, the DNA is TGTGCCACCAGCAGAGAAGAGGGGACTATGAATACGCAGTATTTT. Residues: CATSREEGTMNTQYF.

The rearrangement joins TRBV7-2 to TRBJ2-5; 7 bases line up with TRBD2. The germline V gene has CDR1 SGHTA and CDR2 FQGNSA. V shed 4 bases, J shed 0 bases, and the junction held 2 bases outside the gene matches. The CDR3 runs 14 residues. CDR3 region: CASSWGGDQETQYF. As DNA, the CDR3 is TGTGCCAGCAGCTGGGGGGGGGACCAAGAGACCCAGTACTTC.

The chain couples TRBV9 to TRBJ2-3, with a weak D call TRBD2 (5 bases). Trimming took 3 bases from V and 5 from J, leaving 7 bases between them. The CDR3 covers 12 residues. Germline CDR1 SGDLS, CDR2 YYNGEE. In DNA, the CDR3 is TGTGCCAGCAGCGCCCGGGAAGATACGCAGTATTTT. It translates to CASSAREDTQYF.

This chain joins TRBV4-3 and TRBJ2-7; D is unresolved. Germline V gives CDR1 LGHNA, CDR2 YSLEER. V gave up 1 base and J gave up 7 bases, with 14 bases separating them. This CDR3 is built from 14 residues. CDR3 loop: CASSQVWRSNEQYF. In nucleotides, the CDR3 is TGCGCCAGCAGCCAAGTATGGAGATCCAATGAGCAGTACTTC.

V and J are TRBV20-1 and TRBJ1-6; TRBD1 matches at 10 bases. J gave up 10 bases and V 5 bases, and 11 bases lay outside the gene matches. The germline V gene encodes CDR1 DFQATT and CDR2 SNEGSKA (reference sequence). The CDR3 has 15 amino acids. CDR3 nucleotides: TGCAGTGCTTATGACAGGGGGCGATCGGACTCACCCCTCCACTTT. Protein sequence: CSAYDRGRSDSPLHF.